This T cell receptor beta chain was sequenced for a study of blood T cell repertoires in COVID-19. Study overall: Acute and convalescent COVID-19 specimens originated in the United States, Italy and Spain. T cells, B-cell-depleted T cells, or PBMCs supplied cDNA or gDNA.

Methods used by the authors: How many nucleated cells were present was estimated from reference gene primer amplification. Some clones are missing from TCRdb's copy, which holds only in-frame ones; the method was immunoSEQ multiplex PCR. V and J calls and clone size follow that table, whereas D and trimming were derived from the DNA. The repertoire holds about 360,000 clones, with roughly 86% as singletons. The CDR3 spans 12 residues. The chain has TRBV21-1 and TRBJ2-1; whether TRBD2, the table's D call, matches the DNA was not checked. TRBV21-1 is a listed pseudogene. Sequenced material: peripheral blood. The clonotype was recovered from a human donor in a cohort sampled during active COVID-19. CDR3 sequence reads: CASTPAGIEQFF. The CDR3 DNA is TGTGCCAGCACCCCAGCGGGTATTGAGCAGTTCTTC.